These 29 T cell receptor beta chains share one sample of origin, sequenced in a study of T cell repertoires in cytomegalovirus infection. Their antigens remain unidentified. In TCRdb, the reads were re-called with MiXCR into one record per CDR3 protein. Among about 480,000 distinct CDR3 sequences listed, around a third were seen once. The sample in question was cultured PBMCs, obtained from culture after CMV antigen stimulation. Every receptor here comes from a human donor in good health (CMV status not recorded). Some clones in this sample may be carry-over from other donors' samples.

The chain carries TRBV7-9 and TRBJ1-5; D call uncertain. Germline V gives CDR1 SEHNR, CDR2 FQNEAQ (reference sequence). The length of the CDR3 is 13 residues. V dropped 2 bases and J dropped 5 bases, with 7 bases sitting between them. The CDR3 DNA reads TGTGCCAGCAGCTTATCAGTCGATCAGCCCCAGCATTTT. Translating it yields CASSLSVDQPQHF.

This clonotype was recorded many times. V is TRBV7-9 and J is TRBJ2-7; 9 bases match TRBD2. Germline trimming cut 2 bases from V and 2 bases from J; bases unmatched to any gene: 4. CDR3 length: 15 residues. The germline CDR1 and CDR2 sequences are SEHNR and FQNEAQ (reference sequence). In DNA form, the CDR3 reads TGTGCCAGCAGCTTATTAGCGGGAGAAACCTACGAGCAGTACTTC. It encodes CASSLLAGETYEQYF.

This chain links TRBV6-6 with TRBJ2-3, with D unclear. CDR3 length: 17 amino acids. The V end was cut by 4 bases, the J end by 10 bases, with 27 bases between. Germline CDR1 and CDR2: MNHNY and SVGAGI (reference sequence). The CDR3 DNA follows: TGTGCCAGCAGTTCCTCAAGACTTGCGGCAGGCGAAATGGCGCAGTATTTT. This codes for CASSSSRLAAGEMAQYF.

This clonotype has more than one count but fewer than ten. The chain combines TRBV7-2 with TRBJ1-5; no definite D call. In germline, CDR1 is SGHTA, CDR2 FQGNSA. The ends were cut back, 1 base at V and 4 bases at J, with 8 bases in the middle. The CDR3 runs 14 residues. The CDR3 here is CASSLGFPNQPQHF. In DNA, the CDR3 is TGTGCCAGCAGCTTAGGGTTTCCAAATCAGCCCCAGCATTTT.

This clonotype showed up many times. The chain couples TRBV6-1 to TRBJ2-5, with 12 bases fitting TRBD1. There are 15 residues in the CDR3. Germline V gives CDR1 MNHNS, CDR2 SASEGT. The V and J ends lost 5 bases and 5 bases, in that order; junction bases with no gene match: 6. CDR3 bases: TGTGCCAGCAGTCTGGCGGGACAGGGGGCGGAGACCCAGTACTTC. Its protein product is CASSLAGQGAETQYF.

This clonotype appeared a few times. This sequence joins TRBV6-1 and TRBJ2-3; perhaps TRBD2 as D (6 bases). V lost 5 bases to trimming and J lost 6 bases, with 12 bases between them. This CDR3 comprises 13 residues. Germline CDR1 MNHNS, CDR2 SASEGT. The CDR3 region is CASSPPRGDTQYF. The CDR3 DNA follows: TGTGCCAGCAGTCCCCCCCGGGGGGATACGCAGTATTTT.

This chain joins TRBV29-1 and TRBJ2-7; D may be TRBD1 or TRBD2 (5 bases each). This CDR3 has 18 amino acids. The germline V gene encodes CDR1 SQVTM and CDR2 ANQGSEA. Trimming took off 2 bases at V and 0 bases at J, with 23 bases between the two ends. CDR3 DNA sequence: TGCAGCGTTGAAATCGGGCAGGGTACTAGTCGGGGCTCCTACGAGCAGTACGTC. It is translated as CSVEIGQGTSRGSYEQYV.

This clonotype was observed a single time. The chain links TRBV5-4 to TRBJ1-2, with a weak D call TRBD1 (5 bases). The CDR3 runs 15 residues. V was cut by 4 bases and J by 3 bases, with 16 bases left in between. Germline-derived CDR1 and CDR2 are SGHNT and YYREEE (reference sequence). The CDR3 DNA reads TGTGCCAGCAGCGCAACCCGGGACGCGGACTATGGCTACACCTTC. The encoded protein is CASSATRDADYGYTF.

The rearrangement uses TRBV7-2 and TRBJ2-3, with D maybe TRBD1 (6 bases). This CDR3 is 15 amino acids long. The germline CDR1 and CDR2 sequences are SGHTA and FQGNSA. Trimming removed 2 bases from V and 6 bases from J, with 15 bases in between. Here the CDR3 DNA reads TGTGCCAGCAGCTTAATGGCCCAGGGGCTGGATACGCAGTATTTT. Protein sequence: CASSLMAQGLDTQYF.

There are many counts of this clonotype. The chain links TRBV7-2 to TRBJ1-5; 7 positions agree with TRBD1. The germline V gene has CDR1 SGHTA and CDR2 FQGNSA. Germline trimming cut 5 bases from V and 9 bases from J; bases unmatched to any gene: 7. CDR3 length: 13 amino acids. The CDR3 is CASSPQGIGPQHF. CDR3 DNA sequence: TGTGCCAGCAGCCCACAGGGGATTGGGCCCCAGCATTTT.

The chain carries TRBV6-6 and TRBJ2-7; D is undetermined. Germline CDR1 MNHNY, CDR2 SVGAGI (reference sequence). This CDR3 has 14 residues. Trimming stripped 1 base from V and 6 bases from J, with 13 bases between. The CDR3 coding sequence is TGTGCCAGCAGTTACTTTAGCCAGGAGCGCGAGCAGTACTTC. Its translation: CASSYFSQEREQYF.

The V and J genes are TRBV6-1 and TRBJ1-5; D unclear. There are 15 residues in the CDR3. Germline values: CDR1 MNHNS, CDR2 SASEGT. V lost 5 bases and J lost 0, with 11 bases in between. In DNA form, the CDR3 reads TGTGCCAGCAGTACGGGAGTTCTTAGCAATCAGCCCCAGCATTTT. Its protein is CASSTGVLSNQPQHF.

The gene calls are TRBV6-2 or TRBV6-3 and TRBJ2-3, with 11 positions matching TRBD2. With 5 bases clipped from V and 8 bases from J, the junction kept 15 bases outside the gene matches. CDR1 and CDR2 (germline): MNHEY, SVGEGT. The CDR3 is made up of 17 amino acids. The CDR3 loop is CASSHGTSGIAPATQYF. CDR3 bases: TGTGCCAGCAGTCACGGGACTAGCGGAATAGCCCCGGCTACGCAGTATTTT.

This clonotype turned up a few times. The V call is TRBV9, the J call TRBJ1-5; D is ambiguous. The CDR3 has 13 amino acids. Germline loops: CDR1 SGDLS, CDR2 YYNGEE. Trimming took off 0 bases at V and 6 bases at J, with 7 bases between the two ends. The chain's CDR3 is CASSVDGSQPQHF. In nucleotides, the CDR3 is TGTGCCAGCAGCGTAGACGGGAGTCAGCCCCAGCATTTT.

The J gene is TRBJ2-1, the V gene TRBV6-6; 8 bases fit TRBD2. The V and J ends lost 0 bases and 7 bases, in that order; junction bases with no gene match: 11. This CDR3 comprises 17 residues. Germline CDR1 MNHNY, CDR2 SVGAGI (reference sequence). The CDR3 protein is CASSYSGRTSRGNEQFF. The CDR3 DNA reads TGTGCCAGCAGTTACTCCGGGAGGACTAGCCGGGGGAATGAGCAGTTCTTC.

The chain employs TRBV6-5 and TRBJ1-2; 7 bases are shared with TRBD1. The germline CDR1 and CDR2 sequences are MNHEY and SVGAGI. There are 14 residues in the CDR3. Trimming removed 6 bases from V and 4 bases from J; junction bases left unmatched: 8. In DNA form, the CDR3 reads TGTGCCAGCAGGAGACAGGGTGGGGGCTATGGCTACACCTTC. Its translation is CASRRQGGGYGYTF.

This clonotype has more than one count but fewer than ten. The chain links TRBV7-2 to TRBJ2-3; 8 nucleotides match TRBD2. Germline CDR1 SGHTA, CDR2 FQGNSA. The V and J ends lost 0 bases and 6 bases, in that order; junction bases with no gene match: 5. The CDR3 is made up of 15 amino acids. This chain's CDR3 is CASSLAGAGVDTQYF. In DNA form, the CDR3 reads TGTGCCAGCAGCTTAGCGGGAGCGGGGGTTGATACGCAGTATTTT.

V usage is TRBV19 and J usage is TRBJ1-1; a weak D match, TRBD1 (6 bases). V lost 5 bases to trimming and J lost 3 bases, with 13 bases between them. There are 14 residues in the CDR3. Looked up from germline, CDR1 is LNHDA and CDR2 is SQIVND (reference sequence). CDR3 in amino acids: CASSLPGVDTEAFF. As DNA, the CDR3 is TGTGCCAGTAGTCTACCAGGGGTGGACACTGAAGCTTTCTTT.

This rearrangement joins TRBV29-1 to TRBJ1-1, with D unresolved. The CDR3 covers 12 residues. CDR1 is SQVTM, CDR2 ANQGSEA, per germline. Trimming cost V 6 bases and J 7 bases, with 15 bases left between them. The DNA for the CDR3 is TGCAGCGTCGACCCGGGAGCTTATGAAGCTTTCTTT. It is translated as CSVDPGAYEAFF.

This clonotype was found once. This sequence joins TRBV6-5 and TRBJ1-1; TRBD1 matches at 8 bases. The CDR3 extends over 16 amino acids. The germline V gene has CDR1 MNHEY and CDR2 SVGAGI. The V and J ends lost 2 bases and 1 base, in that order; junction bases with no gene match: 6. CDR3 bases: TGTGCCAGCAGTTACCTAATCGACAGGGGGAACACTGAAGCTTTCTTT. Translated: CASSYLIDRGNTEAFF.

This chain connects TRBV14 to TRBJ1-1, with 11 bases that match TRBD1. In germline, CDR1 is SGHDN, CDR2 FVKESK. Trimming took 4 bases from V and 4 from J; bases not matched to a gene: 5. The length of the CDR3 is 15 residues. Written as DNA, the CDR3 is TGTGCCAGCAGCCGGTGGGGGACAGGGGGCACTGAAGCTTTCTTT. It specifies CASSRWGTGGTEAFF.

J is TRBJ1-1 and V is TRBV6-5, with TRBD1 identical over 7 bases. Germline V lookup: CDR1 MNHEY, CDR2 SVGAGI. J was trimmed by 8 bases and V by 2 bases; bases with no gene match: 5. CDR3 length equals 13 residues. In DNA form, the CDR3 reads TGTGCCAGCAGTTACGTCGTCAGGGGGGAAGCTTTCTTT. As protein: CASSYVVRGEAFF.

A few counts support this clonotype. V gene TRBV3-1 combines with J gene TRBJ2-5; TRBD2 agrees at 9 bases. The V segment lost 4 bases and the J segment 7 bases; nucleotides outside the gene matches: 13. This CDR3 contains 16 residues. The germline CDR1 and CDR2 sequences are LGHDT and YNNKEL (reference sequence). CDR3 in amino acids: CASSPPFSGSKGTQYF. CDR3 sequence (DNA): TGTGCCAGCAGCCCACCCTTTAGCGGGAGCAAAGGGACCCAGTACTTC.

The rearrangement uses TRBV2 and TRBJ1-2, with no clear D. Germline values: CDR1 SNHLY, CDR2 FYNNEI. The CDR3 is 15 residues long. V was shortened by 2 bases and J by 4 bases, with 14 bases between the two germline ends. CDR3 region: CASSESGVMRYGYTF. The CDR3 DNA sequence: TGTGCCAGCAGTGAAAGTGGGGTGATGCGCTATGGCTACACCTTC.

J is TRBJ2-1 and V is TRBV29-1, with 7 bases matching TRBD1. Germline V gene lookup returns CDR1 SQVTM and CDR2 ANQGSEA. The length of the CDR3 is 11 residues. The trim removed 5 bases at V and 8 bases at J, leaving 3 bases unmatched. The DNA for the CDR3 is TGCAGCGTTACAGGGGATTATGAGCAGTTCTTC. This sequence encodes CSVTGDYEQFF.

This clonotype was detected only a few times. This CDR3 is CASSLGEGNYEQYF. Here the CDR3 DNA reads TGTGCCAGCAGCTTAGGTGAAGGAAACTACGAGCAGTACTTC. V gene TRBV7-2 combines with J gene TRBJ2-7, with no clear D. The CDR3 is made up of 14 amino acids. Germline V gives CDR1 SGHTA, CDR2 FQGNSA. V shed 1 base and J shed 3 bases, with 10 bases lying between them.

This clonotype showed up just a few times. The rearrangement links TRBV7-2 to TRBJ1-2; no definite D call. CDR3 length: 14 amino acids. Germline V lookup: CDR1 SGHTA, CDR2 FQGNSA. V dropped 1 base and J dropped 7 bases, with 13 bases sitting between them. The CDR3 DNA is TGTGCCAGCAGCTTAGACGAACGGGGAGGTGGCTACACCTTC. This sequence encodes CASSLDERGGGYTF.

Here the CDR3 reads CASSQVGALTYEQYF. The CDR3 DNA reads TGCGCCAGCAGCCAAGTTGGGGCGCTCACCTACGAGCAGTACTTC. The chain recombines TRBV4-3 with TRBJ2-7; TRBD1 is a possible D gene (5 bases). CDR1 is LGHNA and CDR2 is YSLEER in the germline V gene. The CDR3 covers 15 residues. The V end was cut by 1 base, the J end by 2 bases, with 12 bases between.

The CDR3 DNA is TGTGCCAGCAAACTAGCGGGAGGGGACGAGCAGTACTTC. Translation gives CASKLAGGDEQYF. The rearrangement links TRBV6-5 to TRBJ2-7, with 13 bases that match TRBD2. The germline CDR1 and CDR2 sequences are MNHEY and SVGAGI. CDR3 length: 13 amino acids. J lost 5 bases, V lost 7 bases, and 2 bases had no gene match.